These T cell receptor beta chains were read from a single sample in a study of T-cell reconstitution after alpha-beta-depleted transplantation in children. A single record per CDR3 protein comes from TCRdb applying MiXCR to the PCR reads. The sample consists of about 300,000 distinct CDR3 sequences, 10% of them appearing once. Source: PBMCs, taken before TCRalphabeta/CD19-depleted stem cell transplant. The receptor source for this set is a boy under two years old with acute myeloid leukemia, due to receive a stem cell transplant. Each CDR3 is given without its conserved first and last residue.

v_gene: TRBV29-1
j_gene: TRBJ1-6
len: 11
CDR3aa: SATTGDNSPLH

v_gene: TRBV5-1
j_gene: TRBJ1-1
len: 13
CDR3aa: ASSFRGESNTEAF

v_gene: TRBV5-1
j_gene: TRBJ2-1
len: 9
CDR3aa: ASSLGLANF

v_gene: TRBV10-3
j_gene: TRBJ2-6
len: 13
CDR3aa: AISAWGAGANVLT

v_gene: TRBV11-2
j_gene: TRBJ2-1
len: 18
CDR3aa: ASSSESPHPRLTGSHEQF

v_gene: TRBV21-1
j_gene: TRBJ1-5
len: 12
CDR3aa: ASTTGGGDQPQH

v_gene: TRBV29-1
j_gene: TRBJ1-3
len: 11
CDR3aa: SVVRGPGNTIY

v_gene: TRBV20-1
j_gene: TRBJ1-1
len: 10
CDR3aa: SARLGNTEAF

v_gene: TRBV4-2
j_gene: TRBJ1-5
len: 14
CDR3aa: AIGPRQGNGNQPQH

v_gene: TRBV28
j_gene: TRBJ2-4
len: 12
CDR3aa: ASRTRQGGYIQY

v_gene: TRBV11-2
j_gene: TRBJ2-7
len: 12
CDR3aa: ASSLYRGQYEQY

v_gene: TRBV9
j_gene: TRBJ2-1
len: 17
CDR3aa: ASSVRTGTSGGLYNEQF

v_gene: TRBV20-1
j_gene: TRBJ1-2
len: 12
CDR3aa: SARDWSEGGGYT

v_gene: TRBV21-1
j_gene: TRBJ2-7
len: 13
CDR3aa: ASSQRETPSYEQY

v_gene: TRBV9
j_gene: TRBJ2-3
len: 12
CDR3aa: ASSLDREADTQY

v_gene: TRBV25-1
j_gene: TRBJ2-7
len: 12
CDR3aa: ASSEDPVLYEQY

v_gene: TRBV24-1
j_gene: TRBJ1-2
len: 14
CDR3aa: ATSDYGGGKNYGYT

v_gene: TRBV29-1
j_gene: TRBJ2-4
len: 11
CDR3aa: SVGGQGLHIQY

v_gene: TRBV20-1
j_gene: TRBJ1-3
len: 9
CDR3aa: SAYTGNTIY

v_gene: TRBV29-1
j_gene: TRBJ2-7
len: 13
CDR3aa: SVEAGLAGIYEQY

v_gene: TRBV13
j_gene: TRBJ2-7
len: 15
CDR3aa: ASSQGEGNRGPYEQY

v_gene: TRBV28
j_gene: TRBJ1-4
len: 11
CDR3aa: ASSAYRAEKLF

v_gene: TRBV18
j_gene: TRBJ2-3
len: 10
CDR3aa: ASSPQANTQY

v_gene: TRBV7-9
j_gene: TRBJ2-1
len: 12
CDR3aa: ASSLSGVKDEQF

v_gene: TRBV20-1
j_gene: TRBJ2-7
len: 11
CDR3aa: SAMGGYSYEQY

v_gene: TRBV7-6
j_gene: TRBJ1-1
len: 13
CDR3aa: ASISRRDGDTEAF

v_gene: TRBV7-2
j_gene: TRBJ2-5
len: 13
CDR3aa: ASSSTILVSETQY

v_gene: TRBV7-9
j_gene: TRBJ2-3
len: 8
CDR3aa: ASSTDTQY

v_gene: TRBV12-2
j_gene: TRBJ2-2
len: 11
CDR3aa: ASRLRKTGELF

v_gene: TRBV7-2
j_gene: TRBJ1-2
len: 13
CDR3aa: ASSLGGGANYGYT

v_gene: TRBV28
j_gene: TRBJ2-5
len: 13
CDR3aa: ASSLAGQILETQY

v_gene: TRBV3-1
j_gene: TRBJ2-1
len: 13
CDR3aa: ASSQDTVPYNEQF

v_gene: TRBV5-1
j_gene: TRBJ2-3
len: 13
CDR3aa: ASSLLAGYTDTQY